This TCR beta chain was captured by sequencing in a study of blood T cell repertoires in COVID-19. The wider study: COVID-19 samples, acute and convalescent, were from the United States, Italy and Spain. From T cells, B-cell-depleted T cells, or PBMCs came the material, which was cDNA or gDNA.

As originally analysed: Estimates of nucleated cell counts were drawn from the amplification of reference gene primers. Assay used: immunoSEQ multiplex PCR; TCRdb lists only in-frame clones, some missing. V, J and clone size are taken as reported in that table, and D and trimming were inferred from the DNA itself. There are approximately 45,000 clones in the sample; about nine tenths occur only once, and about 5.1% lies in the top ten. The CDR3 sequence is 14 residues long. Trimming removed 6 bases from V and 0 bases from J, with 11 bases in between. Germline CDR1 is SGHTA and CDR2 is FQGTGA. What was sequenced was peripheral blood. The sequence derives from a man between 65 and 79 years old with acute or convalescent COVID-19. J is TRBJ1-1 and V is TRBV7-3; maybe TRBD1 (6 bases). The CDR3 nucleotides are TGTGCCAGCAGGCCAGGGGCGATGAACACTGAAGCTTTCTTT. Translated, it gives CASRPGAMNTEAFF. Together with reference TRBV7-3 and TRBJ1-1, the CDR3 gives the full variable domain: GAGVSQTPSNKVTEKGKYVELRCDPISGHTALYWYRQSLGQGPEFLIYFQGTGAADDSGLPNDRFFAVRPEGSVSTLKIQRTERGDSAVYLCASRPGAMNTEAFFGQGTRLTVV.